The 14 T cell receptor beta chains presented below share a single source sample, sequenced in a study of T cells in Graves' hyperthyroidism and ophthalmopathy. Amplified TCR beta CDR3 regions came from RNA transcripts. During a first-round RT-PCR of the TCR CDR3, the HTBI primer set was used. TCRdb ran MiXCR on the multiplex PCR reads and lists one entry per CDR3 protein. Here the sample spans around 690,000 distinct CDR3 sequences, less than 25% being singletons. The sample was blood. The receptors originated from a man aged 25 to 40 with Graves' ophthalmopathy.

This clonotype appeared many times. The chain couples TRBV27 to TRBJ2-7; 11 bases agree with TRBD2. The CDR3 is made up of 14 amino acids. Trimming cost V 6 bases and J 2 bases; bases outside gene matches: 3. Germline-derived CDR1 and CDR2 are MNHEY and SMNVEV (reference sequence). The CDR3 sequence is CASRGTSGTYEQYF. CDR3 nucleotide sequence: TGTGCCAGCAGGGGGACTAGCGGCACCTACGAGCAGTACTTC.

This clonotype was seen a few times. This sequence joins TRBV10-1 and TRBJ2-7; no definite D call. This CDR3 is built from 13 residues. Germline assignment: CDR1 WNHNN and CDR2 SYGVQD (reference sequence). The V gene lost 8 bases and the J gene lost 0 bases, with 11 bases spanning the gap. The CDR3 here is CASGSSGSYEQYF. For the CDR3, the DNA is TGCGCCAGCGGGTCCAGTGGCTCCTACGAGCAGTACTTC.

The chain joins TRBV20-1 to TRBJ2-1, with a tentative D call TRBD2 (6 bases). Deletions cut 7 bases from V and 0 bases from J, with 16 bases between. The CDR3 consists of 15 residues. Germline CDR1 and CDR2: DFQATT and SNEGSKA (reference sequence). The CDR3 spells CSGERAESSYNEQFF. The CDR3 DNA reads TGCAGTGGAGAGCGGGCGGAGAGCTCCTACAATGAGCAGTTCTTC.

This clonotype was detected a few times. The chain links TRBV20-1 to TRBJ2-3; 7 nucleotides agree with TRBD1. CDR3 size: 15 residues. Trimming removed 4 bases from V and 4 bases from J; junction bases left unmatched: 11. Germline V gene sequence: CDR1 DFQATT, CDR2 SNEGSKA (reference sequence). Here the CDR3 DNA reads TGCAGTGCTACGGAACAGGGGAGAATGGCAGATACGCAGTATTTT. Translated: CSATEQGRMADTQYF.

This clonotype was detected a few times. The V gene is TRBV7-9, the J gene TRBJ2-5; no firm D call. The CDR3 sequence is 14 residues long. Trimming shortened V by 9 bases and J by 1 base, and 15 bases separated the two germline ends. From germline, CDR1 is SEHNR and CDR2 FQNEAQ (reference sequence). The CDR3 sequence: CASSPGAGQETQYF. The CDR3 nucleotides read TGTGCCAGTAGCCCCGGCGCAGGCCAAGAGACCCAGTACTTC.

This clonotype was found a few times. This chain uses TRBV5-1 with TRBJ2-1, with 10 positions matching TRBD2. Germline V CDR1 and CDR2: SGHRS, YFSETQ. The ends lost 4 bases at V and 7 bases at J; junction bases unmatched: 8. The CDR3 has 15 residues. CDR3 residues: CASSQAGGPRNEQFF. CDR3 sequence (DNA): TGCGCCAGCAGCCAAGCGGGAGGGCCTCGTAATGAGCAGTTCTTC.

The chain joins TRBV16 to TRBJ1-5; no definite D call. Trimming shortened V by 4 bases and J by 7 bases, and 8 bases separated the two germline ends. The CDR3 covers 12 residues. Germline V CDR1 and CDR2: KGHSY, FQNENV. As DNA, the CDR3 is TGTGCCAGCAGCCCTCCCTACCAGCCCCAGCATTTT. Its protein product is CASSPPYQPQHF.

The chain couples TRBV27 to TRBJ2-3; 14 bases line up with TRBD2. The V and J ends lost 8 bases and 2 bases, in that order; junction bases with no gene match: 18. The CDR3 totals 20 residues. CDR1 is MNHEY, CDR2 SMNVEV, per germline (reference sequence). CDR3 sequence reads: CASANTGTSGSLTYTDTQYF. CDR3 bases: TGTGCCAGCGCCAATACCGGGACTAGCGGGAGCCTAACCTACACAGATACGCAGTATTTT.

The rearrangement links TRBV4-2 to TRBJ1-2; D is uncertain. This CDR3 comprises 16 residues. CDR1 LGHNA and CDR2 YNFKEQ come from the germline V gene. Trimming removed 2 bases from V and 2 bases from J, with 15 bases in between. Written as DNA, the CDR3 is TGTGCCAGCAGCCAACTAAGAGCCAGACCGAACTATGGCTACACCTTC. This codes for CASSQLRARPNYGYTF.

The chain uses TRBV4-2 and TRBJ2-7; 9 positions match TRBD1. Looked up from germline, CDR1 is LGHNA and CDR2 is YNFKEQ. CDR3 length: 16 residues. Germline trimming cut 4 bases from V and 2 bases from J; bases unmatched to any gene: 9. CDR3 protein: CASSLTLGDRAYEQYF. In nucleotides, the CDR3 is TGTGCCAGCAGCCTCACCCTGGGGGACAGGGCCTACGAGCAGTACTTC.

This clonotype was counted only a few times. This chain links TRBV7-6 with TRBJ2-5, with 8 bases that match TRBD2. The germline gives CDR1 SGHVS, CDR2 FNYEAQ. There are 15 residues in the CDR3. Trimming removed 0 bases from V and 5 bases from J; junction bases left unmatched: 5. CDR3 in amino acids: CASSLAAGGTETQYF. In nucleotides, the CDR3 is TGTGCCAGCAGCTTAGCGGCGGGAGGAACGGAGACCCAGTACTTC.

The chain carries TRBV28 and TRBJ2-7; D perhaps matches TRBD2 (7 bases). The germline V and J ends were trimmed by 2 bases and 3 bases, with 17 bases remaining between them. The length of the CDR3 is 16 residues. The germline CDR1 and CDR2 sequences are MDHEN and SYDVKM. CDR3 DNA sequence: TGTGCCAGCAGTTTACTGGGGGGGGGGCTTGGCTACGAGCAGTACTTC. This encodes CASSLLGGGLGYEQYF.

The rearrangement uses TRBV15 and TRBJ1-2; D unclear. The V gene lost 0 bases and the J gene lost 2 bases, with 16 bases spanning the gap. Per the germline V gene, CDR1 is LNHNV and CDR2 is YYDKDF (reference sequence). The CDR3 contains 17 residues. CDR3 nucleotides: TGTGCCACCAGCAGAGATTACCCCCAGTCCAGGAACTATGGCTACACCTTC. Translated, it gives CATSRDYPQSRNYGYTF.

The V and J genes are TRBV30 and TRBJ2-5; perhaps TRBD2 as D (6 bases). The CDR3 extends over 14 amino acids. Trimming removed 0 bases at V and 3 bases at J, with 11 bases between. Germline V CDR1 and CDR2: GTSNPN, SVGIG (reference sequence). The CDR3 protein is CAWSVLGGEETQYF. CDR3 coding DNA: TGTGCCTGGAGTGTACTGGGGGGAGAAGAGACCCAGTACTTC.